The rows below give T cell receptor beta chains drawn from one sample of a study of vaccination and CD4 T cells after COVID-19. Using its own MiXCR run on the PCR reads, TCRdb lists one record per CDR3 protein. The data show about 16,000 distinct CDR3 sequences, with 57% seen just once and about 9.4% held by the top ten. These receptors' antigens are unknown. Sequenced sample: CD4+ T cells from blood, cultured in vitro. These receptors all stem from a human donor who had recovered from COVID-19. The CDR3 runs from the conserved cysteine through the conserved F or W. Each record gives: V gene, J gene, CDR3 protein.

v_gene: TRBV20-1; j_gene: TRBJ1-3; CDR3aa: CSALTGTGAGNTIYF
v_gene: TRBV6-1; j_gene: TRBJ1-2; CDR3aa: CASSEVRVNYGYTF
v_gene: TRBV2; j_gene: TRBJ1-2; CDR3aa: CASSEDRGYDYTF
v_gene: TRBV6-1; j_gene: TRBJ2-2; CDR3aa: CASSGYSPGELFF
v_gene: TRBV10-3; j_gene: TRBJ1-2; CDR3aa: CASRQGHGGYTF
v_gene: TRBV2; j_gene: TRBJ2-6; CDR3aa: CASSWGPGANVLTF
v_gene: TRBV7-2; j_gene: TRBJ2-7; CDR3aa: CASSPWGWLEQYF
v_gene: TRBV2; j_gene: TRBJ2-1; CDR3aa: CASRAGTSGVSQFF
v_gene: TRBV24-1; j_gene: TRBJ2-3; CDR3aa: CATSAPTDTQYF
v_gene: TRBV7-9; j_gene: TRBJ1-5; CDR3aa: CASSLAGRDNQPQHF
v_gene: TRBV7-3; j_gene: TRBJ2-5; CDR3aa: CASSRDRQETQYF
v_gene: TRBV7-2; j_gene: TRBJ1-2; CDR3aa: CASSSNRGMGGYTF
v_gene: TRBV20-1; j_gene: TRBJ2-5; CDR3aa: CSALSIYQETQYF
v_gene: TRBV6-1; j_gene: TRBJ2-7; CDR3aa: CATPGVGGRYEQYF
v_gene: TRBV27; j_gene: TRBJ1-5; CDR3aa: CASSLNSPWTGGNQPQHF
v_gene: TRBV6-5; j_gene: TRBJ2-2; CDR3aa: CASSYPSGSHGELFF
v_gene: TRBV15; j_gene: TRBJ2-5; CDR3aa: CATSREAPGRGEETQYF
v_gene: TRBV20-1; j_gene: TRBJ2-7; CDR3aa: CSARDEGGAGGTYEQYF
v_gene: TRBV2; j_gene: TRBJ1-6; CDR3aa: CASRYGQWNSPLHF
v_gene: TRBV10-1; j_gene: TRBJ1-1; CDR3aa: CASSLTGIGTAFF
v_gene: TRBV6-5; j_gene: TRBJ1-1; CDR3aa: CASSSSATNTEAFF
v_gene: TRBV20-1; j_gene: TRBJ2-5; CDR3aa: CSARGRMRETQYF
v_gene: TRBV6-1; j_gene: TRBJ2-1; CDR3aa: CASSITYNEQFF
v_gene: TRBV30; j_gene: TRBJ1-6; CDR3aa: CAWIAGGYNSPLHF
v_gene: TRBV9; j_gene: TRBJ2-1; CDR3aa: CASSVGDSDRGPYNEQFF
v_gene: TRBV7-2; j_gene: TRBJ1-3; CDR3aa: CASSADRVGSTIYF
v_gene: TRBV20-1; j_gene: TRBJ1-1; CDR3aa: CSARFGSRTEAFF
v_gene: TRBV7-2; j_gene: TRBJ1-1; CDR3aa: CASSSGQGTEAFF
v_gene: TRBV6-2/TRBV6-3; j_gene: TRBJ1-1; CDR3aa: CASSSQGAEAFF
v_gene: TRBV28; j_gene: TRBJ1-2; CDR3aa: CASRQGAGYGYTF
v_gene: TRBV7-6; j_gene: TRBJ1-2; CDR3aa: CASSLDAGGSGYTF
v_gene: TRBV12-3/TRBV12-4; j_gene: TRBJ1-2; CDR3aa: CASTRTGAANYGYTF
v_gene: TRBV7-9; j_gene: TRBJ2-3; CDR3aa: CASSPAGDTQYF
v_gene: TRBV30; j_gene: TRBJ1-1; CDR3aa: CAWRLSGYTEAFF
v_gene: TRBV12-3/TRBV12-4; j_gene: TRBJ1-1; CDR3aa: CASSLGSPLGTEAFF
v_gene: TRBV4-1; j_gene: TRBJ2-2; CDR3aa: CASSPLGTGDTGELFF
v_gene: TRBV5-4; j_gene: TRBJ2-2; CDR3aa: CASSLVGWRRNTGELFF
v_gene: TRBV20-1; j_gene: TRBJ1-3; CDR3aa: CSAPWGAGNTIYF
v_gene: TRBV2; j_gene: TRBJ1-2; CDR3aa: CASRGEATSGYTF
v_gene: TRBV5-1; j_gene: TRBJ2-5; CDR3aa: CASSYGGGETQYF
v_gene: TRBV2; j_gene: TRBJ1-5; CDR3aa: CASSELIPSNQPQHF
v_gene: TRBV28; j_gene: TRBJ1-5; CDR3aa: CASTPRTGGNQPQHF
v_gene: TRBV19; j_gene: TRBJ1-5; CDR3aa: CASTVGTLNQPQHF
v_gene: TRBV18; j_gene: TRBJ1-1; CDR3aa: CASTPNGDGAEAFF